A single sample gave rise to the 8 T cell receptor beta chains below, sequenced in a study of T cell responses to AZD1222 COVID-19 vaccine. The data were produced by immunoSEQ multiplex PCR, yet TCRdb's version contains in-frame clones alone and is incomplete. The data contain approximately 150,000 clones, around 91% of them singletons. The specimen was peripheral blood, collected 28 days after the second AZD1222 dose. These receptors were taken from an adult who received the AZD1222 COVID-19 vaccine.

The chain recombines TRBV7-2 with TRBJ2-1; D unclear. The CDR3 spans 12 residues. Trimming cost V 2 bases and J 6 bases, with 5 bases left between them. Per the germline V gene, CDR1 is SGHTA and CDR2 is FQGNSA. The CDR3, as DNA: TGTGCCAGCAGCTTACGCCGCAATGAGCAGTTCTTC. Translated, it gives CASSLRRNEQFF.

This chain links TRBV3-1 (or the pseudogene TRBV3-2) with TRBJ2-7; no reliable D call. CDR1 is LGHDT and CDR2 is YNNKEL in the germline V gene (reference sequence). This CDR3 has 12 residues. V lost 4 bases to trimming and J lost 2 bases, with 6 bases between them. The CDR3 reads CASSRGTYEQYF. For the CDR3, the DNA is TGTGCCAGCAGCCGAGGAACCTACGAGCAGTACTTC.

This clone is a singleton in its sample. The chain is built from TRBV6-1 and TRBJ2-2; D unresolved. The CDR3 is 14 amino acids. The germline gives CDR1 MNHNS, CDR2 SASEGT. Trimming left V 3 bases short and J 4 bases short, with 9 bases between. CDR3 bases: TGTGCCAGCAGTGATCGAGGAGTCACCGGGGAGCTGTTTTTT. Translating gives CASSDRGVTGELFF.

This clone was counted once. The chain employs TRBV7-9 and TRBJ1-3; tentatively, D is TRBD1 (6 bases). The CDR3 is 15 residues long. The germline gives CDR1 SEHNR, CDR2 FQNEAQ (reference sequence). V was shortened by 5 bases and J by 2 bases, with 13 bases between the two germline ends. CDR3 amino acids: CASSQNREAGNTIYF. For the CDR3, the DNA is TGTGCCAGCAGCCAAAACAGGGAGGCTGGAAACACCATATATTTT. The whole variable domain, remainder taken from reference TRBV7-9 and TRBJ1-3, is DTGVSQNPRHKITKRGQNVTFRCDPISEHNRLYWYRQTLGQGPEFLTYFQNEAQLEKSRLLSDRFSAERPKGSFSTLEIQRTEQGDSAMYLCASSQNREAGNTIYFGEGSWLTVV.

The genes are TRBV24-1 and TRBJ2-3; TRBD1 agrees at 7 bases. This CDR3 contains 17 residues. The germline V gene encodes CDR1 KGHDR and CDR2 SFDVKD. V trimming: 5 bases; J trimming: 5 bases; junction bases outside the gene matches: 15. The CDR3 sequence is CATSGLDRVQGGDTQYF. In DNA, the CDR3 is TGTGCCACCAGTGGCCTTGACAGGGTTCAGGGCGGAGATACGCAGTATTTT.

The chain carries TRBV10-3 and TRBJ1-1; D perhaps matches TRBD1 (6 bases). V was cut by 4 bases and J by 0 bases, with 12 bases left in between. The CDR3 sequence is 15 residues long. Germline loops: CDR1 ENHRY, CDR2 SYGVKD. CDR3 amino acids: CAISGTGSLNTEAFF. DNA of the CDR3: TGTGCCATCAGTGGTACAGGGTCCCTGAACACTGAAGCTTTCTTT.

As to this clone: The same CDR3 can be traced to other DNA sequences in this sample. This sequence joins TRBV20-1 and TRBJ2-7; D gene uncertain. V was shortened by 3 bases and J by 5 bases, with 8 bases between the two germline ends. Looked up from germline, CDR1 is DFQATT and CDR2 is SNEGSKA (reference sequence). The CDR3 length is 11 residues. DNA of the CDR3: TGCAGTGCTAGGTCCGGGCACGAGCAGTACTTC. Encoded protein: CSARSGHEQYF.

This clone was observed a single time. V gene TRBV6-2 or TRBV6-3 combines with J gene TRBJ2-2; D tentatively fits TRBD1 or TRBD2 (5 bases each). Per germline, CDR1 MNHEY and CDR2 SVGEGT. V lost 11 bases and J 1 base, leaving 14 bases between the germline ends. The CDR3 has 14 residues. CDR3 bases: TGTGCCGGCCGCCGGGGCTTGAACACCGGGGAGCTGTTTTTT. Translating gives CAGRRGLNTGELFF.